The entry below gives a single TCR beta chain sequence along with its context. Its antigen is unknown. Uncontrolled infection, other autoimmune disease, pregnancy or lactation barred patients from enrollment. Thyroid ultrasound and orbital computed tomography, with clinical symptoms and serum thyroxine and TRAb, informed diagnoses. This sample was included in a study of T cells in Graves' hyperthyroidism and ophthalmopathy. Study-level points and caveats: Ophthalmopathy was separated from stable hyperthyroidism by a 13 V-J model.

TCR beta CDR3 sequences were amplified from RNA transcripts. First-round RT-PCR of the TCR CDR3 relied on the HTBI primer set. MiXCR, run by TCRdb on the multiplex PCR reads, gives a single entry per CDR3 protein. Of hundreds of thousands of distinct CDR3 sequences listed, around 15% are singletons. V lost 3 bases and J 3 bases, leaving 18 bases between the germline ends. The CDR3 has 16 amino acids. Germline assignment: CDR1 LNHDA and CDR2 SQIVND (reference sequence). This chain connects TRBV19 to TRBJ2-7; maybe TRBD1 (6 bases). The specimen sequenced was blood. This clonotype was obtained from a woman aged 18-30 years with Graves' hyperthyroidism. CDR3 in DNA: TGTGCCAGTAGTATCCAAACAGGGCCGCCGGGCTACGAGCAGTACTTC. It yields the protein CASSIQTGPPGYEQYF.